The clone carrying this TCR beta chain was counted between two and nine times. Primers: 60 Vbeta forward and 13 Jbeta reverse. Method: immunoSEQ multiplex PCR; TCRdb's copy keeps in-frame clones and lacks some. The sample includes around 140,000 clones, over 60% of them seen just once. This CDR3 is built from 16 residues. V lost 5 bases to trimming and J lost 4 bases, with 19 bases between them. Per germline, CDR1 SGHRS and CDR2 YFSETQ. This sample stems from a study of cytomegalovirus exposure and HLA in healthy donors. The rearrangement uses TRBV5-1 and TRBJ1-5, with D possibly matching TRBD1 (5 bases). The sequencing sample was made of PBMCs. The TCR sequence derives from a woman aged 60-75 years in good health and CMV-seronegative. The CDR3: CASSLGTGYGNQPQHF. The CDR3, as DNA: TGCGCCAGCAGTCTGGGAACAGGTTACGGGAATCAGCCCCAGCATTTT.